The clone carrying this T cell receptor (beta chain) appeared many times. Germline V CDR1 and CDR2: SGHTA, FQGTGA. The CDR3 extends over 14 amino acids. Trimming at V came to 3 bases and at J to 9 bases, leaving 9 bases not matched to a gene. The data stem from a study of T-cell reconstitution after alpha-beta-depleted transplantation in children. Preparation of the TCRbeta library used unique molecular identifiers. MiXCR, run by TCRdb on the PCR reads, gives a single entry per CDR3 protein. The sample yields 300,000 or so distinct CDR3 sequences, approximately 9.8% seen once. The chain recombines TRBV7-3 with TRBJ2-3; 7 bases align to TRBD2. This TCR was sampled from a human donor who donated a stem cell graft to a child with SCID. This sample comprised PBMCs from the stem cell graft donor, obtained from the stem cell graft. CDR3 sequence (DNA): TGTGCCAGCAGCTTGGTCAGGGAGGGTACGACGCAGTATTTT. Its protein is CASSLVREGTTQYF.